The next 23 T cell receptor beta chains were all read from a single sample in a study of T cells after yellow fever vaccination. TCRdb independently ran MiXCR on the 5' RACE reads; one entry per CDR3 protein. The sample includes a few hundred thousand distinct CDR3 sequences, around 6.4% of them seen just once. This material consisted of PBMCs, taken 5 days after the yellow fever booster vaccination. The source is a young man who received the YFV17D yellow fever vaccine.

This clonotype has ten or more counts. The rearrangement joins TRBV10-2 to TRBJ2-1; D is uncertain. The CDR3 is 11 residues long. The V and J ends lost 4 bases and 7 bases respectively, with 5 bases between them. The germline CDR1 and CDR2 sequences are WSHSY and SAAADI. The CDR3 reads CASSVVNEQFF. Written as DNA, the CDR3 is TGCGCCAGCAGTGTCGTTAATGAGCAGTTCTTC.

This sequence joins TRBV19 and TRBJ2-7; D not certain. Deletions cut 5 bases from V and 3 bases from J, with 14 bases between. In germline, CDR1 is LNHDA, CDR2 SQIVND (reference sequence). The CDR3 contains 14 residues. The CDR3 loop reads CASSVRPGFYEQYF. For the CDR3, the DNA is TGTGCCAGTAGTGTCCGACCGGGCTTCTACGAGCAGTACTTC.

The chain has TRBV7-2 and TRBJ2-7, with a possible D match to TRBD1 (6 bases). The CDR3 runs to 16 residues. Germline V gene sequence: CDR1 SGHTA, CDR2 FQGNSA. V was pared by 1 base and J by 2 bases, with 15 bases between. CDR3 region: CASSLVGAGSAYEQYF. The CDR3 DNA reads TGTGCCAGCAGCTTAGTGGGGGCGGGTTCAGCCTACGAGCAGTACTTC. Drawing the rest from reference TRBV7-2 and TRBJ2-7, the complete variable domain is GAGVSQSPSNKVTEKGKDVELRCDPISGHTALYWYRQSLGQGLEFLIYFQGNSAPDKSGLPSDRFSAERTGGSVSTLTIQRTQQEDSAVYLCASSLVGAGSAYEQYFGPGTRLTVT.

This clonotype was seen more than once but under ten times. The chain combines TRBV9 with TRBJ2-1; TRBD2 matches at 8 bases. V lost 3 bases, J lost 7 bases, and 3 bases stayed unmatched. Per germline, CDR1 SGDLS and CDR2 YYNGEE. The CDR3 extends over 13 amino acids. The CDR3 DNA reads TGTGCCAGCAGCGCTCAGCGGGAGAATGAGCAGTTCTTC. Encoded protein: CASSAQRENEQFF.

The sample holds a few counts of this clonotype. The rearrangement links TRBV7-2 to TRBJ1-5, with D uncertain. CDR1 is SGHTA, CDR2 FQGNSA, per germline. This CDR3 is built from 14 residues. The V gene lost 4 bases and the J gene lost 6 bases, with 13 bases spanning the gap. The CDR3 loop reads CASSSLGLSQPQHF. As DNA, the CDR3 is TGTGCCAGCAGCTCCTTGGGGTTATCTCAGCCCCAGCATTTT.

This sequence joins TRBV20-1 and TRBJ1-1, with D maybe TRBD1 (6 bases). Germline CDR1 reads DFQATT; CDR2 reads SNEGSKA (reference sequence). V lost 5 bases, J lost 11 bases, and 30 bases lay in between. This CDR3 has 16 residues. The CDR3 loop is CSALDRSTPRGAPAFF. CDR3 nucleotides: TGCAGTGCTCTAGACAGATCTACCCCCCGGGGGGCACCGGCTTTCTTT.

This clonotype appeared many times. V usage is TRBV5-1 and J usage is TRBJ2-1, with D perhaps matching TRBD2 (5 bases). Per germline, CDR1 SGHRS and CDR2 YFSETQ. Trimming stripped 1 base from V and 5 bases from J, with 10 bases between. The CDR3 contains 14 residues. The CDR3 is CASSLRTGDNEQFF. CDR3 sequence (DNA): TGCGCCAGCAGCTTGCGGACTGGAGACAATGAGCAGTTCTTC.

In this sample, this clonotype turned up many times. The rearrangement joins TRBV29-1 to TRBJ2-1, with unresolved D. The V gene lost 5 bases and the J gene lost 0 bases, with 11 bases spanning the gap. The CDR3 spans 14 residues. CDR1 and CDR2 from the germline V gene are SQVTM and ANQGSEA. The DNA of the CDR3 is TGCAGCGTTTGGTCCGCTAGCTCCTACAATGAGCAGTTCTTC. This codes for CSVWSASSYNEQFF.

In this sample, this clonotype turned up a few times. The rearrangement links TRBV7-9 to TRBJ2-7; D unresolved. This CDR3 has 12 residues. The germline CDR1 and CDR2 sequences are SEHNR and FQNEAQ (reference sequence). The V and J ends lost 5 bases and 0 bases respectively, with 5 bases between them. DNA for the CDR3: TGTGCCAGCAGCCCCGTCTCCTACGAGCAGTACTTC. This translates into CASSPVSYEQYF.

Many counts were recorded for this clonotype. The rearrangement uses TRBV7-2 and TRBJ2-4; either TRBD1 or TRBD2 may supply D (6 bases each). Germline loops: CDR1 SGHTA, CDR2 FQGNSA. V was trimmed by 1 base and J by 2 bases, leaving 12 bases between them. The CDR3 has 16 residues. The CDR3 sequence is CASSLVGGETKNIQYF. CDR3 DNA: TGTGCCAGCAGCTTAGTCGGGGGCGAGACCAAAAACATTCAGTACTTC.

About this clonotype itself: A much larger clone lies one base from this, so it may be a read error. V and J are TRBV6-1 and TRBJ2-7; 7 bases match TRBD2. V trimming: 3 bases; J trimming: 0 bases; junction bases outside the gene matches: 5. CDR3 size: 15 residues. From germline, CDR1 is MNHNS and CDR2 SASEGT. The DNA of the CDR3 is TGTGCCAGCAGTGATGGGACTACCGTCTCCTACGAGCAGTACTTC. Amino acids: CASSDGTTVSYEQYF.

This clonotype was counted at least ten times. This rearrangement joins TRBV10-3 to TRBJ2-1; D perhaps matches TRBD2 (5 bases). V shed 0 bases and J shed 4 bases, with 13 bases lying between them. The CDR3 covers 16 residues. Germline V gene lookup returns CDR1 ENHRY and CDR2 SYGVKD. The CDR3 region has the DNA TGTGCCATCAGTGAGTCCGGGCGAGCGGTGTACAATGAGCAGTTCTTC. The encoded protein is CAISESGRAVYNEQFF.

This clonotype was recorded many times. The chain has TRBV4-3 and TRBJ2-5; D is uncertain. With 4 bases removed from V and 9 bases from J, the gap between germline ends came to 15 bases. This CDR3 has 13 residues. The germline gives CDR1 LGHNA, CDR2 YSLEER. The DNA for the CDR3 is TGCGCCAGCAGCCGAGAACTTATAGATCCCCAGTACTTC. Translation: CASSRELIDPQYF.

The chain is built from TRBV5-1 and TRBJ2-7, with 8 bases fitting TRBD1. In germline, CDR1 is SGHRS, CDR2 YFSETQ. The length of the CDR3 is 14 residues. The V segment lost 4 bases and the J segment 1 base; nucleotides outside the gene matches: 4. The CDR3 DNA reads as TGCGCCAGCAGCATGGACAGGGTATCCTACGAGCAGTACTTC. The encoded protein is CASSMDRVSYEQYF. Complete variable domain (other parts from reference TRBV5-1 and TRBJ2-7): KAGVTQTPRYLIKTRGQQVTLSCSPISGHRSVSWYQQTPGQGLQFLFEYFSETQRNKGNFPGRFSGRQFSNSRSEMNVSTLELGDSALYLCASSMDRVSYEQYFGPGTRLTVT.

This clonotype was picked up a small number of times. The genes are TRBV29-1 and TRBJ2-5; no clear D. Trimming shortened V by 4 bases and J by 5 bases, and 17 bases separated the two germline ends. The germline V gene has CDR1 SQVTM and CDR2 ANQGSEA. This CDR3 is built from 14 residues. In nucleotides, the CDR3 is TGCAGCGTTGGAGGCTCCTACGACGGGGAGACCCAGTACTTC. Translated: CSVGGSYDGETQYF.

This clonotype was seen repeatedly, ten times or more. The V call is TRBV7-2, the J call TRBJ2-7, with D possibly matching TRBD2 (6 bases). The ends were cut back, 2 bases at V and 2 bases at J, with 16 bases in the middle. Looked up from germline, CDR1 is SGHTA and CDR2 is FQGNSA. This CDR3 region has 16 residues. Here the CDR3 reads CASSLSGGGTAYEQYF. The DNA for the CDR3 is TGTGCCAGCAGCTTATCAGGAGGCGGGACTGCCTACGAGCAGTACTTC.

The V call is TRBV7-2, the J call TRBJ2-7, with 9 bases fitting TRBD1. The CDR3 runs to 15 residues. CDR1 SGHTA and CDR2 FQGNSA come from the germline V gene. V lost 6 bases and J lost 4; bases outside the gene matches: 10. DNA of the CDR3: TGTGCCAGCAGGACAGGTGGGACAGGGCAGTACGAGCAGTACTTC. Its protein is CASRTGGTGQYEQYF.

At least ten counts were recorded for this clonotype. The chain employs TRBV5-1 and TRBJ2-4, with 9 bases matching TRBD1. The V gene's germline CDR1 is SGHRS and CDR2 YFSETQ. V lost 4 bases, J lost 0 bases, and 5 bases stayed unmatched. This CDR3 region has 16 residues. CDR3 sequence: CASSRTGVIAKNIQYF. In DNA, the CDR3 is TGCGCCAGCAGCAGGACAGGGGTCATAGCCAAAAACATTCAGTACTTC.

This clonotype was found a few times. The chain has TRBV11-3 and TRBJ2-1; D not certain. The V gene's germline CDR1 is SGHNT and CDR2 YENEEA. This CDR3 contains 14 residues. The V and J ends lost 5 bases and 6 bases respectively, with 14 bases between them. In DNA, the CDR3 is TGTGCCAGCAGCCCTACCCTAAGGAGCAATGAGCAGTTCTTC. It codes for CASSPTLRSNEQFF.

This chain joins TRBV2 and TRBJ2-7; no reliable D call. Trimming shortened V by 9 bases and J by 3 bases, and 12 bases separated the two germline ends. Germline V lookup: CDR1 SNHLY, CDR2 FYNNEI. This CDR3 is built from 12 residues. The CDR3 DNA reads TGTGCCAGTAAGGGAAGTAACTACGAGCAGTACTTC. It yields the protein CASKGSNYEQYF.

In its sample, this clonotype was seen a few times. The chain recombines TRBV9 with TRBJ2-5; D not resolved. This CDR3 region has 14 residues. Germline CDR1 is SGDLS and CDR2 is YYNGEE. V shed 4 bases and J shed 0 bases, with 10 bases lying between them. The CDR3 here is CASSPTPHQETQYF. DNA of the CDR3: TGTGCCAGCAGCCCCACCCCCCACCAAGAGACCCAGTACTTC.

This clonotype was seen ten or more times. The chain links TRBV5-1 to TRBJ1-6; possible D gene TRBD1, 5 bases. The V and J ends lost 2 bases and 10 bases respectively, with 16 bases between them. The germline V gene encodes CDR1 SGHRS and CDR2 YFSETQ. The CDR3 consists of 15 residues. The CDR3 is CASSFGHSINSPLHF. The CDR3 nucleotides read TGCGCCAGCAGCTTTGGACACTCCATAAACTCACCCCTCCACTTT.

The chain employs TRBV7-2 and TRBJ1-5; D gene unclear. Germline CDR1 is SGHTA and CDR2 is FQGNSA. Trimming removed 8 bases from V and 0 bases from J, with 11 bases in between. The CDR3 contains 14 residues. In nucleotides, the CDR3 is TGTGCCAGCTCACCGGGCGATAGCAATCAGCCCCAGCATTTT. The encoded protein is CASSPGDSNQPQHF.